The clone carrying this T cell receptor beta chain occurred a few times. Its target is not known. Unique molecular identifiers were present on the cDNA, and a universal primer site came from template switching. Each CDR3 protein gets one entry after TCRdb re-called the 5' RACE reads with MiXCR. This table has hundreds of thousands of distinct CDR3 sequences, 6.1% appearing once. These data belong to a study of identical twins. The CDR3 has 16 amino acids. Germline CDR1 reads SEHNR; CDR2 reads FQNEAQ (reference sequence). With 5 bases removed from V and 2 bases from J, the gap between germline ends came to 17 bases. Study conclusions and caveats: Abundant beta clonotypes from cord blood bore fewer insertions; memory repertoires lacked this pattern.

The sequencing input was naive T cells sorted from blood. The rearrangement links TRBV7-9 to TRBJ2-3; D assignment may be TRBD1 or TRBD2 (6 bases each). The sequence was collected from a man aged 18-30 years in good health. CDR3 nucleotides: TGTGCCAGCAGCGGAATCCGGGGGCGGTACACAGATACGCAGTATTTT. It codes for CASSGIRGRYTDTQYF.